This T cell receptor beta chain comes out of a study of T cell responses to AZD1222 COVID-19 vaccine. Overall study context: Second-dose timings of about 4 or about 12 weeks were pooled.

This clone was observed once. As yet, its antigen is unknown. Repertoires were generated with immunoSEQ multiplex PCR, while TCRdb's copy carries only in-frame clones and drops some. The sample lists under 200,000 clones, about 90% occurring once. Trimming took off 2 bases at V and 10 bases at J, with 12 bases between the two ends. The CDR3 extends over 13 amino acids. Germline-derived CDR1 and CDR2 are ENHRY and SYGVKD. The study's findings and limits: The donors showed a predominance of white British ancestry and of females, with possible underestimation of clonal diversity. The reported proportion of spike-specific TCRs targeting unmutated variant regions was nearly half. Baseline seropositivity occurred in only 5 to 7 AZD1222 recipients.

This chain uses TRBV10-3 with TRBJ2-1, with no clear D. The sample in question was peripheral blood, obtained on day 0 of AZD1222 vaccination. The sequence came from an adult in good health. CDR3: CAISEEPSTEQFF. Here the CDR3 DNA reads TGTGCCATCAGTGAGGAGCCCAGCACAGAGCAGTTCTTC.